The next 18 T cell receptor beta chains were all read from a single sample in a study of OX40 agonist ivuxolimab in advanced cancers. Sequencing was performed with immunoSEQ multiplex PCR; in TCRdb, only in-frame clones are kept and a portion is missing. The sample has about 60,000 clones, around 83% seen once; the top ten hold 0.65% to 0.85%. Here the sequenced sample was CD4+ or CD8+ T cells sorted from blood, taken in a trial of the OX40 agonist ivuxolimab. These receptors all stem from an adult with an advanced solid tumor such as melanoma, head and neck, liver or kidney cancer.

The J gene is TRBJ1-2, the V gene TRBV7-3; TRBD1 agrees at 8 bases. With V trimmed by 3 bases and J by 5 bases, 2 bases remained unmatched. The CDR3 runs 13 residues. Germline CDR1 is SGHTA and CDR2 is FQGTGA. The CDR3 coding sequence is TGTGCCAGCAGCTTCGGACAGGGATATGGCTACACCTTC. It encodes CASSFGQGYGYTF.

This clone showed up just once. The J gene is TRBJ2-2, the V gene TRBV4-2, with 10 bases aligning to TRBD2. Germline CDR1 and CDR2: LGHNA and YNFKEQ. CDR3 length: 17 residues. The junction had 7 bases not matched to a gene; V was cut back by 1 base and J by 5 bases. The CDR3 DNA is TGTGCCAGCAGCCAAGGTCGAGCGGGAGGGCAGACCGGGGAGCTGTTTTTT. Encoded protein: CASSQGRAGGQTGELFF.

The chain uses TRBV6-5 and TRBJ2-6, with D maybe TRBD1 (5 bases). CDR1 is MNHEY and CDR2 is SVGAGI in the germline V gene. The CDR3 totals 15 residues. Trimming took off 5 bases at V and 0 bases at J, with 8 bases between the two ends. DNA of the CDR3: TGTGCCAGCAGTCTCGACAGCTCTGGGGCCAACGTCCTGACTTTC. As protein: CASSLDSSGANVLTF.

The CDR3: CASSEKGATGELFF. The CDR3 nucleotides read TGTGCCAGCAGTGAAAAGGGGGCAACCGGGGAGCTGTTTTTT. The chain has TRBV6-1 and TRBJ2-2, with 7 bases aligning to TRBD1. Germline-derived CDR1 and CDR2 are MNHNS and SASEGT. The CDR3 runs to 14 residues. J was trimmed by 5 bases and V by 2 bases; bases with no gene match: 2.

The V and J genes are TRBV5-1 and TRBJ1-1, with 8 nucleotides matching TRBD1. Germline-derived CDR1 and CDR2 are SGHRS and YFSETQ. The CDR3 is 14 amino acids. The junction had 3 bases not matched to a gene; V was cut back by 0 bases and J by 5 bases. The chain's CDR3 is CASSLDRGTTEAFF. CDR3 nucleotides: TGCGCCAGCAGCTTGGACAGGGGGACGACTGAAGCTTTCTTT.

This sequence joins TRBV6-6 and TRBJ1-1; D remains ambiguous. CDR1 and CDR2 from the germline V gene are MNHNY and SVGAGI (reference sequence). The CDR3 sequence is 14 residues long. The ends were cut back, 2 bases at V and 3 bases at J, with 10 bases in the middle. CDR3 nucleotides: TGTGCCAGCAGTTACAGGGCGGCAGACACTGAAGCTTTCTTT. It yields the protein CASSYRAADTEAFF.

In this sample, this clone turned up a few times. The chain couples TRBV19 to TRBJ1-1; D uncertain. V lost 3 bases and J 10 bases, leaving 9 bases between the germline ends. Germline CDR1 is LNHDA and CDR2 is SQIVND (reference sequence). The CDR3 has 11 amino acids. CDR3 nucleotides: TGTGCCAGTAGTATGGCGGGAGGAGCTTTCTTT. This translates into CASSMAGGAFF.

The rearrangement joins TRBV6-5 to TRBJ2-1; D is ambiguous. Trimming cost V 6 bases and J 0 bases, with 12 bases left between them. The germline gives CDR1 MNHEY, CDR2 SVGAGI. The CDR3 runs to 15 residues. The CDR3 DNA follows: TGTGCCAGCAGCCTTACAATGTCCTCCTACAATGAGCAGTTCTTC. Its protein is CASSLTMSSYNEQFF.

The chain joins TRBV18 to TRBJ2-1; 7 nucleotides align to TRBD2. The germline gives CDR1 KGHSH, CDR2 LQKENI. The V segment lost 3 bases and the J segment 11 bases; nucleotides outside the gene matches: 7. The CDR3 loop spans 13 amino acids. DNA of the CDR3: TGTGCCAGCTCACCTGGGAGGGATACTAAGCAGTTCTTC. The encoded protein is CASSPGRDTKQFF.

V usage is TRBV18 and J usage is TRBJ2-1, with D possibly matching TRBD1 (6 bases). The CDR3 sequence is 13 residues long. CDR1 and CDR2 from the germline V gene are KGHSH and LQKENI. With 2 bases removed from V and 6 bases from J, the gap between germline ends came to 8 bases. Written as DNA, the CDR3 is TGTGCCAGCTCACCAGCCAGGGGCAATGAGCAGTTCTTC. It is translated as CASSPARGNEQFF.

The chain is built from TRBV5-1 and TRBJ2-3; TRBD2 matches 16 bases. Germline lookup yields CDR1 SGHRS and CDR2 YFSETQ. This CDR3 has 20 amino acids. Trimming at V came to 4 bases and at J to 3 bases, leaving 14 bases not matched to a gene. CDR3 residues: CASSDGSLGTSGRGTDTQYF. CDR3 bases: TGCGCCAGCAGCGACGGAAGCCTTGGGACTAGCGGGAGGGGTACAGATACGCAGTATTTT.

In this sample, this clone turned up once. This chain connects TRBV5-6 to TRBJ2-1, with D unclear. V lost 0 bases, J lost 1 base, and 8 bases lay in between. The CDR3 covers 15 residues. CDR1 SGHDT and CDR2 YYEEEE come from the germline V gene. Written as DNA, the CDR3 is TGTGCCAGCAGCTTGGTAGTGGTTTCCTACAATGAGCAGTTCTTC. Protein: CASSLVVVSYNEQFF.

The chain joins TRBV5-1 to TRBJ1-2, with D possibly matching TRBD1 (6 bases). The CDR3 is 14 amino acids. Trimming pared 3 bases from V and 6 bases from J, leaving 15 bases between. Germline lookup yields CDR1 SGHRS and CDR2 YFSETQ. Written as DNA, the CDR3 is TGCGCCAGCAGCTCCGTCGGGACAATGGATGGCTACACCTTC. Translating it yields CASSSVGTMDGYTF.

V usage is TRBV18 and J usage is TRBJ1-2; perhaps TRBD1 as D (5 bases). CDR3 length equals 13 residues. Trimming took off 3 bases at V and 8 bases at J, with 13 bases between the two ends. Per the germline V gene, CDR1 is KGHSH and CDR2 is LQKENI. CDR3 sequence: CASSPGQTAGYTF. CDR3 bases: TGTGCCAGCTCACCGGGGCAAACAGCAGGCTACACCTTC.

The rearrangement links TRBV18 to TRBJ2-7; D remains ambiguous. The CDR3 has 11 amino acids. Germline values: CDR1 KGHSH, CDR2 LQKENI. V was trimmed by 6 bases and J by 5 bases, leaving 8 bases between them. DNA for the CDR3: TGTGCCAGCTCGCGCAGTAACGAGCAGTACTTC. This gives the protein CASSRSNEQYF.

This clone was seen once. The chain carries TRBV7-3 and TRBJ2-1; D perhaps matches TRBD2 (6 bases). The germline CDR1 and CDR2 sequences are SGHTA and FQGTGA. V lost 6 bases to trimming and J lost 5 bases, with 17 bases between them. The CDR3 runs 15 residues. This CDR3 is CASSLLAGIHNEQFF. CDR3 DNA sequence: TGTGCCAGCAGTCTTCTGGCGGGGATCCACAATGAGCAGTTCTTC.

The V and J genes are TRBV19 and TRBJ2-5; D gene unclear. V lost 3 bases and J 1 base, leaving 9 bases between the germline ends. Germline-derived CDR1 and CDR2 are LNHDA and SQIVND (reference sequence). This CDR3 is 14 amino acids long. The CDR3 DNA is TGTGCCAGTAGTATGGGCGGACCCCAAGAGACCCAGTACTTC. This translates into CASSMGGPQETQYF. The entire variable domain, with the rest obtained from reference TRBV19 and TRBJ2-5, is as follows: DGGITQSPKYLFRKEGQNVTLSCEQNLNHDAMYWYRQDPGQGLRLIYYSQIVNDFQKGDIAEGYSVSREKKESFPLTVTSAQKNPTAFYLCASSMGGPQETQYFGPGTRLLVL.

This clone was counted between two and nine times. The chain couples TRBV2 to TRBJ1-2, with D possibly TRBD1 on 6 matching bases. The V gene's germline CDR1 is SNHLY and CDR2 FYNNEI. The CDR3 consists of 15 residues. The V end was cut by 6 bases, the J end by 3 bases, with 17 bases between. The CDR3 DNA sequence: TGTGCCAGCAGCCTTAAAGGGGGGGCGTACTATGGCTACACCTTC. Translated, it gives CASSLKGGAYYGYTF.